This is a list of T cell receptor beta chains from one sample in a study of cytomegalovirus exposure and HLA in healthy donors. Assay used: immunoSEQ multiplex PCR; TCRdb lists only in-frame clones, some missing. The sample yields some 60,000 clones, approximately 96% seen once. Specimen: PBMCs. The receptors originated from a man aged 18 to 30 in good health and CMV-seronegative. The CDR3 runs from the conserved cysteine through the conserved F or W. The D gene is left open where the match is weak. Not every row has a clone size; where given, it reads once, few, many or a size class.

size	V	J	D	CDR3	DNA
-	TRBV28	TRBJ1-5	TRBD1	CASSSGTGGSQPQHF	TGTGCCAGCAGTTCCGGGACAGGGGGCAGTCAGCCCCAGCATTTT
-	TRBV10-1	TRBJ2-7	-	CASSAGGSSYEQYF	TGCGCCAGCAGTGCGGGTGGCTCCTCCTACGAGCAGTACTTC
-	TRBV9	TRBJ2-5	TRBD2	CASSLQERGGETQYF	TGTGCCAGCAGCCTACAGGAGAGGGGAGGGGAGACCCAGTACTTC
-	TRBV15	TRBJ2-2	-	CATSRTSARGYGGELFF	TGTGCCACCAGCAGAACCTCCGCCCGGGGATACGGCGGGGAGCTGTTTTTT
-	TRBV5-1	TRBJ2-1	-	CASSLLTRDEQFF	TGCGCCAGCAGCTTGCTGACTAGAGATGAGCAGTTCTTC
-	TRBV30	TRBJ1-1	-	CAWSVRGGNTEAFF	TGTGCCTGGAGTGTTCGGGGAGGGAACACTGAAGCTTTCTTT
-	TRBV4-1	TRBJ1-5	-	CASSQKMSNQPQHF	TGCGCCAGCAGCCAAAAAATGAGTAATCAGCCCCAGCATTTT
-	TRBV7-8	TRBJ2-1	-	CASSFQGGEQFF	TGTGCCAGCAGCTTTCAGGGCGGTGAGCAGTTCTTC
-	TRBV28	TRBJ2-2	TRBD2	CATGGAGVNGELFF	TGTGCCACCGGGGGAGCGGGAGTCAACGGGGAGCTGTTTTTT
-	TRBV11-1	TRBJ1-1	-	CASSSPGEGNTEAFF	TGTGCCAGCAGCTCCCCCGGGGAGGGGAACACTGAAGCTTTCTTT
few	TRBV6-1	TRBJ2-5	-	CASSEGWGGETQYF	TGTGCCAGCAGTGAAGGTTGGGGCGGCGAGACCCAGTACTTC
-	TRBV5-1	TRBJ2-7	TRBD1	CASRWTGGYEQYF	TGCGCCAGCAGGTGGACAGGGGGCTACGAGCAGTACTTC
-	TRBV28	TRBJ2-1	-	CASSLTITGSEQFF	TGTGCCAGCAGTTTAACGATTACAGGGAGTGAGCAGTTCTTC
-	TRBV6-1	TRBJ2-6	TRBD1	CASGDRHSGANVLTF	TGTGCCAGCGGGGACAGGCACTCTGGGGCCAACGTCCTGACTTTC
once	TRBV4-1	TRBJ2-4	TRBD1	CASSQGGTVHIQYF	TGCGCCAGCAGCCAAGGAGGGACAGTCCACATTCAGTACTTC
-	TRBV7-8	TRBJ1-2	TRBD1	CASSFGDRGYDGYTF	TGTGCCAGCAGCTTTGGGGACAGGGGATATGATGGCTACACCTTC
-	TRBV7-6	TRBJ2-5	-	CASSLWTAQETQYF	TGTGCCAGCAGCCTCTGGACAGCCCAAGAGACCCAGTACTTC
-	TRBV11-1	TRBJ2-3	-	CASSSNTGDTQYF	TGTGCCAGCAGCTCGAACACAGGAGATACGCAGTATTTT
-	TRBV7-8	TRBJ1-1	TRBD1	CASSLRTGNTEAFF	TGTGCCAGCAGCCTAAGGACAGGGAACACTGAAGCTTTCTTT
-	TRBV6-1	TRBJ1-5	TRBD1	CASSAGQGDSGQPQHF	TGTGCCAGCAGTGCAGGACAGGGGGATTCTGGCCAGCCCCAGCATTTT
once	TRBV29-1	TRBJ2-7	TRBD2	CSVHLAGRSEQYF	TGCAGCGTTCACCTAGCGGGGCGCTCCGAGCAGTACTTC
few	TRBV4-1	TRBJ1-4	-	CASSSNDLVATNEKLFF	TGCGCCAGCAGCTCGAATGATCTGGTAGCAACTAATGAAAAACTGTTTTTT